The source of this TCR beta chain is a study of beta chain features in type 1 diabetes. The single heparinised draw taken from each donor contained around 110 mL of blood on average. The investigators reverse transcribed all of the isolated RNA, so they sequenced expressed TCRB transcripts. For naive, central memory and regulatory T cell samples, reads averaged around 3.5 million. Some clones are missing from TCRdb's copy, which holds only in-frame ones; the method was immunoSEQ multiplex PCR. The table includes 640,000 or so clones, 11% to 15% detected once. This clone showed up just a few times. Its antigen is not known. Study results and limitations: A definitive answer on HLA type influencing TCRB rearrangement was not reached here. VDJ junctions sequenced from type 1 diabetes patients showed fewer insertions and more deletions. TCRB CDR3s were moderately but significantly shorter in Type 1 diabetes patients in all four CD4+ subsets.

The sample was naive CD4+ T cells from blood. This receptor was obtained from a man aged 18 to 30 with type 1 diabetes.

CDR3 region: CASSLAGTGGQPQHF. In DNA form, the CDR3 reads TGCGCCAGCAGCTTGGCCGGGACAGGGGGCCAGCCCCAGCATTTT. This chain links TRBV5-1 with TRBJ1-5; 12 bases match TRBD1. J gave up 7 bases and V 0 bases, and 2 bases lay outside the gene matches. From germline, CDR1 is SGHRS and CDR2 YFSETQ. The CDR3 contains 15 residues.